The TCR beta chain described here comes from a study of shared clonotypes between healthy human individuals. This CDR3 has 13 residues. Looked up from germline, CDR1 is MNHEY and CDR2 is SMNVEV (reference sequence). V was pared by 4 bases and J by 0 bases, with 6 bases between. At the deep level, the assay was run. The replicate PCRs on unsorted PBMC were given about 320 ng DNA, which is 25,000 to 35,000 T cell genomes. The table came from immunoSEQ multiplex PCR; TCRdb's copy has only in-frame clones and leaves some out. The sample contains around 480,000 clones, around 79% of which appear only once. Study-wide results and limits: Clonotype sharing among donors likely depends on sequencing depth. The sampled material consisted only of blood, and tissue repertoires are likely to differ.

As concerns this clone: The antigen is undetermined.

The sequenced material came from PBMCs. The clonotype originates from a woman aged 35 to 49 in good health. Some clones in this sample may be carry-over from other donors' samples. The V gene is TRBV27, the J gene TRBJ1-2; D ambiguous. The CDR3 loop is CASSSNANYGYTF. DNA for the CDR3: TGTGCCAGCAGTTCCAATGCTAACTATGGCTACACCTTC.